This TCR beta chain came from a study of T cells in Graves' hyperthyroidism and ophthalmopathy. Notes on the study in general: Most thyroid clonotypes expanded above 0.001 were also detected in blood.

Germline V gene lookup returns CDR1 MNHEY and CDR2 SVGEGT. The CDR3 covers 14 residues. J gave up 3 bases and V 0 bases, and 1 base lay outside the gene matches. Ten or more counts support this clonotype. Its antigen is undetermined. The TCR beta CDR3 regions underwent amplification using RNA transcripts as the source. First-round RT-PCR with HTBI primers amplified the TCR CDR3 region. TCRdb re-analysed the multiplex PCR reads in MiXCR, keeping a single row per CDR3 protein. In the table there are 650,000 to 750,000 distinct CDR3 sequences, less than 15% of which are singletons. What was sequenced was blood. This receptor was identified in a young woman with Graves' hyperthyroidism. The V call is TRBV6-2 or TRBV6-3, the J call TRBJ1-1; 7 bases map to TRBD1. The CDR3 here is CASSYSGGDTEAFF. The CDR3 nucleotides read TGTGCCAGCAGTTACTCAGGGGGCGACACTGAAGCTTTCTTT.